This T cell receptor (beta chain) was found in a study of Graves' ophthalmopathy and Graves' hyperthyroidism. Study as a whole: Peripheral blood was collected at initial diagnosis, before any treatment.

Moderately to severely active ophthalmopathy under 3 months, CAS at least 3, NOSPECS at least 4. Losses at the gene ends were 5 bases for V and 3 bases for J; bases not matched to a gene: 6. Germline CDR1 SGHVS, CDR2 FQNEAQ. The CDR3 spans 15 residues. Investigators amplified TCR beta CDR3 regions from RNA transcripts. First-round RT-PCR relied on HTBI primers, and a second-round multiplex PCR came next. TCRdb re-called the multiplex PCR reads with MiXCR, one entry per CDR3 protein. The table shows under 200,000 distinct CDR3 sequences, with 30% to 45% occurring only once. The rearrangement joins TRBV7-8 to TRBJ2-7, with 11 bases matching TRBD2. The source of this sequence is a woman aged 40 to 50 with Graves' ophthalmopathy. Sequenced: peripheral blood. The CDR3 region has the DNA TGTGCCAGCAGCAAGACTAGCGGGGCTCGCTACGAGCAGTACTTC. It translates to CASSKTSGARYEQYF.